The T cell receptor (beta chain) under discussion was sequenced for a study of T cells in localized non-small cell lung cancer. The CDR3 runs to 15 residues. The ends were cut back, 10 bases at V and 2 bases at J, with 18 bases in the middle. Germline loops: CDR1 MNHEY, CDR2 SVGAGI. Details on this clone: Its antigen remains unidentified.

Study-wide results and limits: Longer overall survival accompanied higher blood T cell density. Since sequencing was restricted to only one region of the tumor, intratumor heterogeneity remains a possibility. The study detected a median about 57 of the top 100 tumor clones in adjacent lung. Measurement of T cell clonality placed uninvolved adjacent lung highest, above the level in tumor.

The table came from immunoSEQ multiplex PCR; TCRdb's copy has only in-frame clones and leaves some out. The sample includes roughly 77,000 clones, more than 70% seen only once; the top ten take 20% to 25%. The sequence was obtained from a woman between 40 and 69 years old with stage I squamous cell lung carcinoma. This specimen consisted of peripheral blood, obtained before any cancer treatment. V is TRBV6-5 and J is TRBJ1-3, with TRBD1 as a possible D gene (6 bases). The CDR3 reads CATRRLQGTGNTIYF. In DNA, the CDR3 is TGTGCCACCCGGCGACTACAGGGAACTGGAAACACCATATATTTT.